Listed below are T cell receptor beta chains from one sample, sequenced in a study of T-cell memory formation after mild COVID-19. TCRdb processed the 5' RACE reads anew with MiXCR; each CDR3 protein has one entry. The sample records hundreds of thousands of distinct CDR3 sequences, about a fifth being singletons. The sequencing input was PBMCs or a T cell subset sorted from them (not recorded which). The receptor set was obtained from an adult woman who had mild COVID-19 (a few samples of this study predate the infection). Cell type and time point are not known. Both conserved end residues are part of each CDR3. D genes are given only for firm matches. Only part of the rows carry a size: once, few, many, or a class if the clone is expanded.

size	V	D	J	CDR3	DNA
few	TRBV5-1	-	TRBJ2-1	CASSLGPINEQFF	TGCGCCAGCAGCTTGGGTCCCATTAATGAGCAGTTCTTC
few	TRBV27	TRBD1	TRBJ1-5	CASSTRGYGSNQPQHF	TGTGCCAGCAGTACCAGGGGGTACGGGAGCAATCAGCCCCAGCATTTT
once	TRBV9	TRBD2	TRBJ2-3	CASSPSGTSGAPTDTQYF	TGTGCCAGCAGCCCCTCCGGGACTAGCGGGGCCCCCACAGATACGCAGTATTTT
-	TRBV11-2	TRBD1	TRBJ2-1	CASRPYRDRGNEQFF	TGTGCCAGCAGACCCTACCGGGACAGGGGAAATGAGCAGTTCTTC
few	TRBV25-1	TRBD1	TRBJ2-3	CASRTGHTDTQYF	TGTGCCAGCCGGACAGGGCACACAGATACGCAGTATTTT
few	TRBV11-2	TRBD2	TRBJ2-3	CASSLSARGTTDTQYF	TGTGCCAGCAGCTTAAGCGCGCGGGGGACCACAGATACGCAGTATTTT
many	TRBV7-6	TRBD1	TRBJ2-2	CASSRTGNTGELFF	TGTGCCAGCAGCCGGACAGGGAACACCGGGGAGCTGTTTTTT
once	TRBV9	-	TRBJ1-2	CASSVGPGNYGYTF	TGTGCCAGCAGCGTAGGTCCAGGGAACTATGGCTACACCTTC
-	TRBV6-5	TRBD2	TRBJ2-3	CASSFERGSTDTQYF	TGTGCCAGCAGTTTTGAGCGGGGAAGCACAGATACGCAGTATTTT
-	TRBV20-1	TRBD2	TRBJ2-7	CSAPAAGDSYEQYF	TGCAGTGCTCCCGCAGCGGGGGACTCCTACGAGCAGTACTTC
few	TRBV9	-	TRBJ2-1	CASSVDRGGYNEQFF	TGTGCCAGCAGCGTAGATCGGGGCGGGTACAATGAGCAGTTCTTC
few	TRBV7-9	TRBD1	TRBJ1-1	CASSPRTGGLDTEAFF	TGTGCCAGCAGCCCGAGGACAGGGGGCTTGGACACTGAAGCTTTCTTT
few	TRBV7-3	-	TRBJ1-2	CASSRRPLTATNGYTF	TGTGCCAGCAGCCGGAGGCCCCTTACGGCTACTAATGGCTACACCTTC
once	TRBV20-1	TRBD1	TRBJ1-1	CSARPTGTGITEAFF	TGCAGTGCCAGACCAACCGGGACAGGGATCACTGAAGCTTTCTTT
-	TRBV12-3/TRBV12-4	-	TRBJ1-5	CASSFSGWNQPQHF	TGTGCCAGCAGTTTTTCGGGGTGGAATCAGCCCCAGCATTTT
few	TRBV15	-	TRBJ1-1	CATSRVHGWAEAFF	TGTGCCACCAGCAGAGTACATGGTTGGGCTGAAGCTTTCTTT
-	TRBV11-2	-	TRBJ2-7	CASSLGDGGRDEQYF	TGTGCCAGCAGCTTAGGAGATGGGGGTAGGGACGAGCAGTACTTC
-	TRBV18	TRBD2	TRBJ2-5	CASSRGLAGATRETQYF	TGTGCCAGCTCACGCGGACTAGCGGGCGCTACCCGGGAGACCCAGTACTTC